This TCR beta chain was retrieved from a study of neoadjuvant anti-PD-1 for oral cavity cancer. Study as a whole: Patients without progression received a fourth nivolumab dose around day 43, then surgical resection on days 50-56.

Libraries were prepared by immunoSEQ multiplex PCR; TCRdb keeps only in-frame clonotypes and omits some of them. The sample consists of about 9,500 clones, approximately 68% of them appearing once. The sample's time point: after neoadjuvant nivolumab, at surgical resection. Analysis of PBMCs was direct, with no culture step. V was cut by 0 bases and J by 0 bases, with 20 bases left in between. Germline CDR1 SGHRS, CDR2 YFSETQ. The CDR3 is 19 amino acids. The source material was PBMCs, sampled after nivolumab (anti-PD-1) treatment. V and J are TRBV5-1 and TRBJ2-3; either TRBD1 or TRBD2 may supply D (5 bases each). The receptor's source is a person between 40 and 85 years old with oral cavity squamous cell carcinoma. CDR3 region: CASSLEPSGTISSTDTQYF. CDR3 in DNA: TGCGCCAGCAGCTTGGAACCTTCCGGGACGATATCTAGCACAGATACGCAGTATTTT.